Listed below are T cell receptor beta chains from one sample, sequenced in a study of blood T cells in healthy people across ages. In TCRdb, the 5' RACE reads were re-called with MiXCR into one record per CDR3 protein. The sample has around 620,000 distinct CDR3 sequences; about 25% are singletons. Sequencing input: blood. The receptor set was obtained from an older woman in good health. The CDR3 runs from the conserved cysteine through the conserved F or W. D genes are given only for firm matches. Not all rows give a size; the values are once, few, many and, for expanded clones, a class.

V: TRBV20-1
D: NA
size: few
J: TRBJ1-2
CDR3: CSARDAFQDGYTF
DNA: TGCAGTGCTAGAGATGCGTTTCAGGATGGCTACACCTTC

V: TRBV7-6
D: TRBD2
size: NA
J: TRBJ2-1
CDR3: CASSLMGLVGNEQFF
DNA: TGTGCCAGCAGCTTAATGGGACTAGTGGGTAATGAGCAGTTCTTC

V: TRBV28
D: NA
size: NA
J: TRBJ2-7
CDR3: CASSFASARYEQYF
DNA: TGTGCCAGCAGTTTCGCGTCAGCCCGCTACGAGCAGTACTTC

V: TRBV11-2
D: NA
size: NA
J: TRBJ2-1
CDR3: CASSSGGRNYNEQFF
DNA: TGTGCCAGCTCCTCCGGGGGTAGGAACTACAATGAGCAGTTCTTC

V: TRBV30
D: NA
size: few
J: TRBJ2-4
CDR3: CAWSVMEARRYF
DNA: TGTGCCTGGAGTGTAATGGAGGCGCGGCGGTACTTC

V: TRBV7-9
D: NA
size: NA
J: TRBJ2-3
CDR3: CASSLWTTSTDTQYF
DNA: TGTGCCAGCAGCTTATGGACTACTAGCACAGATACGCAGTATTTT

V: TRBV7-8
D: TRBD2
size: NA
J: TRBJ2-3
CDR3: CASSTRTSEYTDTQYF
DNA: TGTGCCAGCAGCACCCGGACTAGCGAATACACAGATACGCAGTATTTT

V: TRBV10-3
D: TRBD2
size: NA
J: TRBJ2-1
CDR3: CASGLAGESEQFF
DNA: TGTGCCAGCGGACTAGCGGGAGAAAGTGAGCAGTTCTTC

V: TRBV20-1
D: NA
size: NA
J: TRBJ2-7
CDR3: CSARDGQGRYEQYF
DNA: TGCAGTGCTAGAGATGGGCAGGGTCGCTACGAGCAGTACTTC

V: TRBV4-3
D: TRBD1
size: few
J: TRBJ1-4
CDR3: CASSHSSAQGNEKLFF
DNA: TGCGCCAGCAGCCATAGTTCGGCACAGGGGAATGAAAAACTGTTTTTT

V: TRBV5-4
D: TRBD2
size: NA
J: TRBJ2-7
CDR3: CASSLGPAGGRIGEQYF
DNA: TGTGCCAGCAGCTTGGGTCCAGCGGGGGGGAGGATCGGCGAGCAGTACTTC